This TCR beta chain was sequenced in a study of OX40 agonist ivuxolimab in advanced cancers. At the level of the whole study: Ivuxolimab was a fully human IgG2 agonistic monoclonal antibody targeting the costimulatory receptor OX40 (CD134). Patients were allowed to have had prior anti-PD-1, anti-PD-L1 or anti-CTLA-4 therapy, and about 40% of the dose-escalation patients had been treated with checkpoint inhibitors. Of the approximately 54 dose-escalation patients, hepatocellular carcinoma was present in about 20, melanoma in approximately 15, renal cell carcinoma in 9 and head and neck cancer in 9. Intravenous ivuxolimab was administered to patients every 2 weeks at six dose levels: 0.01, 0.1, 0.3, 1.5, 3 and 10 mg/kg. Three dose-escalation patients achieved partial responses, one with hepatocellular carcinoma and two with cutaneous melanoma. Peripheral TCRbeta sequencing aimed to test whether ivuxolimab altered TCR sequence diversity and caused clonal T-cell expansion. The paper describes the monotherapy dose-escalation part (N of about 54 patients) of the phase I trial of ivuxolimab. The dose-escalation cohort was about 83% male with a mean age of about 60 years, ranging from roughly 23 to 85.

Worth noting for this clone: Its specific antigen is unknown. It has no much larger one-base neighbor in the sample; base qualities were not kept.

Results and caveats for the whole study, not just this receptor: At doses of 0.1 to 3.0 mg/kg, clonal expansion of both CD4+ and CD8+ T cells in blood was seen between baseline and week 6. Antigen specificity was not determined for the clonally expanded peripheral T cells. Low levels of normalized T-cell clonal expansion were also shown by some nonresponding patients. On average, CD8+ T cells showed more expanded clones than CD4+ T cells after ivuxolimab. In the 0.1-3.0 mg/kg groups, partial responders had among the lowest normalized peripheral clonal expansion, particularly in CD8+ T cells.

The trial excluded patients who had a history of autoimmune disease or were on systemic immunosuppression. Peripheral blood for TCR sequencing was drawn from every dose cohort at baseline, at cycle 4 day 1 and at cycle 7 day 1. Samples came from an open-label, multicenter, first-in-human phase I dose-escalation trial of ivuxolimab. Adults with locally advanced or metastatic melanoma, renal cell, hepatocellular, or head and neck squamous cell carcinoma were enrolled in the trial. CD4+ and CD8+ T cells were sorted separately from peripheral blood before TCR sequencing. Its CDR3 holds 13 amino acids, cysteine through phenylalanine. Of the read, only the CDR3 DNA is kept; its 39 bases are in frame from base 1. The junction carries 7 bases between V and J, which are trimmed by 2 bases and 4 bases respectively. The germline V gene gives CDR1 as MNHEY and CDR2 as SVGAGI. For sequencing of the TCRbeta CDR3 region, genomic DNA was extracted from the sorted cells. TCRbeta CDR3 regions were sequenced using the immunoSEQ Assay. TCRdb mirrors the immuneACCESS table, restricted to in-frame sequences. Some clones are absent from its copies; in checked studies, under half trace to an unresolved V gene, and the reason for the others is unknown. The sample has 95,000 or so clones on record, under 95% of them singletons. The ten biggest clones cover roughly 0.5% of the sample.

This sequence originates from an adult with an advanced solid tumor such as melanoma, head and neck, liver or kidney cancer. The V gene is TRBV6-5 and the J gene is TRBJ2-3; tentative D gene TRBD2, with 5 bases matching. This specimen consisted of CD4+ or CD8+ T cells sorted from blood, obtained in a trial of the OX40 agonist ivuxolimab. CDR3 protein: CASSYGGADTQYF. The DNA reads as follows: TGTGCCAGCAGTTACGGAGGAGCAGATACGCAGTATTTT.